Given below is one TCR beta chain in context. Its target is not known. Autoimmune disease history or systemic immunosuppression led to patients being barred. Sequencing used immunoSEQ multiplex PCR; TCRdb keeps in-frame clones, though not all of them. Here the sample spans just over 30,000 clones, approximately 89% being singletons. The data originate from a study of OX40 agonist ivuxolimab in advanced cancers. Overall study: With ivuxolimab, an agonistic anti-OX40 (CD134) antibody, patients were treated.

Study outcomes and limitations: Some nonresponders likewise displayed low normalized T-cell clonal expansion. CD8+ T cells were the subset that, on average, had more expanded clones than CD4+.

Germline V gene lookup returns CDR1 KGHSH and CDR2 LQKENI. The CDR3 has 14 residues. With 1 base clipped from V and 6 bases from J, the junction kept 0 bases outside the gene matches. The J gene is TRBJ1-5, the V gene TRBV18; TRBD1 aligns across 10 bases. The sequencing here drew on CD4+ or CD8+ T cells sorted from blood, taken in a trial of the OX40 agonist ivuxolimab. The receptor's source is an adult with an advanced solid tumor such as melanoma, head and neck, liver or kidney cancer. CDR3 loop: CASSPRTGGQPQHF. CDR3 nucleotides: TGTGCCAGCTCACCACGGACAGGGGGTCAGCCCCAGCATTTT.